This is a list of T cell receptor beta chains from one sample in a study of cytomegalovirus exposure and HLA in healthy donors. Here immunoSEQ multiplex PCR was the method, and the copy in TCRdb shows in-frame clones only, minus some. Among 100,000 to 150,000 clones listed, 80% to 90% were seen once. The specimen was PBMCs. Receptors were obtained from a man in his fifties in good health and CMV-seronegative. Both conserved end residues are part of each CDR3. The D gene is left open where the match is weak. Size values are once, few and many counts, or a class for expanded clones, and some rows have none.

>-|TRBJ2-5|-|TRBV5-4
CASSSMTDMQETQYF
TGTGCCAGCAGCTCGATGACCGACATGCAAGAGACCCAGTACTTC
>TRBD1|TRBJ2-1|once|TRBV7-8
CASSLDYRGPDEQFF
TGTGCCAGCAGCCTAGATTACAGGGGGCCTGATGAGCAGTTCTTC
>TRBD2|TRBJ2-7|-|TRBV5-1
CASSVTSGGISSYEQYF
TGCGCCAGCAGCGTTACTAGCGGGGGTATCAGCTCCTACGAGCAGTACTTC
>-|TRBJ1-6|-|TRBV7-6
CASSSDRNNSPLHF
TGTGCCAGCAGCTCCGACAGGAATAATTCACCCCTCCACTTT
>-|TRBJ2-5|-|TRBV5-1
CASSLGTIKETQYF
TGCGCCAGCAGCTTGGGGACTATCAAAGAGACCCAGTACTTC
>TRBD2|TRBJ2-1|once|TRBV4-2
CASSRHPSGGGPKNEQFF
TGTGCCAGCAGCCGCCATCCTAGCGGGGGCGGCCCTAAAAATGAGCAGTTCTTC
>TRBD1|TRBJ2-1|few|TRBV18
CASSLVPGQGTIHNEQFF
TGTGCCAGCTCACTTGTCCCGGGACAGGGGACAATACACAATGAGCAGTTCTTC
>-|TRBJ1-5|few|TRBV2
CAGSEVRGGAQPQHF
TGTGCCGGCAGTGAAGTACGGGGGGGTGCTCAGCCCCAGCATTTT
>-|TRBJ1-2|-|TRBV7-2
CAFPGAYGYTF
TGTGCCTTTCCAGGGGCGTATGGCTACACCTTC
>-|TRBJ1-1|-|TRBV5-4
CASSLTGTNTEAFF
TGTGCCAGCAGCCTAACAGGGACGAACACTGAAGCTTTCTTT
>-|TRBJ1-1|-|TRBV5-1
CASRWGDTEAFF
TGCGCCAGCAGGTGGGGGGACACTGAAGCTTTCTTT
>TRBD1|TRBJ2-7|-|TRBV27
CASSGTGVGYEQYF
TGTGCCAGCAGTGGAACAGGGGTAGGATACGAGCAGTACTTC
>-|TRBJ1-6|-|TRBV7-9
CASSSMVAGNSPLHF
TGTGCCAGCAGCTCTATGGTGGCGGGGAATTCACCCCTCCACTTT
>-|TRBJ1-1|-|TRBV30
CAWNRDSTEAFF
TGTGCCTGGAACAGGGATAGCACTGAAGCTTTCTTT
>TRBD1|TRBJ2-5|-|TRBV2
CASSRDRGRGQETQYF
TGTGCCAGCAGCCGGGACAGGGGACGGGGACAAGAGACCCAGTACTTC
>-|TRBJ1-2|-|TRBV5-1
CASSAFTGAGYGYTF
TGCGCCAGCAGCGCCTTTACTGGGGCAGGATACGGCTACACCTTC
>TRBD2|TRBJ2-2|-|TRBV2
CASTSGVTGELFF
TGTGCCAGCACTAGCGGTGTCACCGGGGAGCTGTTTTTT
>TRBD1|TRBJ1-2|-|TRBV6-5
CASRATGGGYTF
TGTGCCAGCAGAGCGACAGGGGGAGGCTACACCTTC
>-|TRBJ2-2|-|TRBV5-1
CASSPGVTGELFF
TGCGCCAGCAGCCCGGGGGTCACCGGGGAGCTGTTTTTT
>-|TRBJ2-2|-|TRBV30
CAWSPLNTGELFF
TGTGCCTGGAGTCCACTAAACACCGGGGAGCTGTTTTTT
>-|TRBJ1-6|-|TRBV5-1
CASSLGYDRSNSPLHF
TGCGCCAGCAGCTTGGGGTACGACAGGTCAAATTCACCCCTCCACTTT
>TRBD2|TRBJ2-5|-|TRBV6-6
CASSISGETQYF
TGTGCCAGCAGTATTAGCGGGGAGACCCAGTACTTC
>-|TRBJ2-3|once|TRBV7-3
CASSLTLDPTDTQYF
TGTGCCAGCAGCTTAACCCTAGACCCCACAGATACGCAGTATTTT
>TRBD1|TRBJ1-6|-|TRBV18
CASSPGFGTDNSPLHF
TGTGCCAGCTCCCCGGGTTTCGGGACAGATAATTCACCCCTCCACTTT
>-|TRBJ2-3|few|TRBV30
CAWKTGGRGDTQYF
TGTGCCTGGAAAACGGGGGGCAGGGGAGATACGCAGTATTTT
>TRBD1|TRBJ2-7|-|TRBV6-5
CASSYGQGTYEQYF
TGTGCCAGCAGTTACGGACAGGGGACCTACGAGCAGTACTTC
>-|TRBJ1-1|-|TRBV5-1
CASSWEGPTEAFF
TGCGCCAGCAGCTGGGAGGGACCCACTGAAGCTTTCTTT
>TRBD1|TRBJ2-3|-|TRBV5-6
CASSHPGQSTDTQYF
TGTGCCAGCAGCCACCCGGGACAGTCCACAGATACGCAGTATTTT
>TRBD2|TRBJ2-5|-|TRBV5-1
CASSLLGGGEETQYF
TGCGCCAGCAGCTTGTTGGGGGGAGGGGAGGAGACCCAGTACTTC
>TRBD1|TRBJ2-5|-|TRBV11-2
CASSFSGTGIETQYF
TGTGCCAGCAGCTTCTCCGGGACAGGGATAGAGACCCAGTACTTC
>-|TRBJ1-1|-|TRBV5-1
CASSFQGMNTEAFF
TGCGCCAGCAGCTTTCAGGGGATGAACACTGAAGCTTTCTTT
>-|TRBJ2-5|once|TRBV7-8
CASRKRSGPQETQYF
TGTGCCAGCAGAAAACGTAGCGGACCACAAGAGACCCAGTACTTC
>-|TRBJ1-1|-|TRBV10-2
CASYGVQGEAFF
TGCGCCAGCTATGGGGTGCAGGGAGAAGCTTTCTTT
>TRBD2|TRBJ2-5|-|TRBV5-3
CARSIIGTSGEETQYF
TGTGCCAGAAGTATAATTGGGACTAGCGGGGAAGAGACCCAGTACTTC
>TRBD1|TRBJ2-5|-|TRBV5-5
CASSRGGTGSFETQYF
TGTGCCAGCAGCAGGGGGGGGACAGGGTCATTCGAGACCCAGTACTTC
>-|TRBJ1-5|-|TRBV27
CASSLSTVRGQPQHF
TGTGCCAGCAGTTTATCAACGGTTAGGGGACAGCCCCAGCATTTT